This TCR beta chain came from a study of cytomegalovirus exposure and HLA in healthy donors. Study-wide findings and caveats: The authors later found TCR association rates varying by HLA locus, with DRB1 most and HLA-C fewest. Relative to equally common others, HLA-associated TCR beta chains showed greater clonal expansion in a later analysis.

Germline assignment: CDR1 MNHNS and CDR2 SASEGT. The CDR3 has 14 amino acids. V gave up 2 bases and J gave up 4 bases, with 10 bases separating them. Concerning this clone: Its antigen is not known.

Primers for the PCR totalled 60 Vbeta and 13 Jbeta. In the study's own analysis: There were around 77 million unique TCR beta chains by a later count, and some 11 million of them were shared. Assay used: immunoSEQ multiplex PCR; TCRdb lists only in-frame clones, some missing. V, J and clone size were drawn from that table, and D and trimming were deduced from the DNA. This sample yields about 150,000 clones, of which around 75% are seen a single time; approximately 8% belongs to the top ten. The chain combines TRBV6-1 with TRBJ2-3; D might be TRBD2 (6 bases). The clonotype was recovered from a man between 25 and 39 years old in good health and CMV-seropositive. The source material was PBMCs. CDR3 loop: CASSERGFADTQYF. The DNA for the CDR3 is TGTGCCAGCAGTGAACGGGGGTTCGCAGATACGCAGTATTTT.